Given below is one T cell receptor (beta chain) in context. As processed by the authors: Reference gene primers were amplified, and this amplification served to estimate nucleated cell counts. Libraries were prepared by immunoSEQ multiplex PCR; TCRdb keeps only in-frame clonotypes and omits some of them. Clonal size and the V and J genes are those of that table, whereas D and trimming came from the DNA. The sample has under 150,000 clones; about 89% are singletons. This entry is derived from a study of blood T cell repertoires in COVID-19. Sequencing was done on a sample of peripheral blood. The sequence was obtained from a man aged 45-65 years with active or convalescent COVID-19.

DNA of the CDR3: TGTGCCAGCAGCCAGGACAGCAGCTCCTATAATTCACCCCTCCACTTT. Residues: CASSQDSSSYNSPLHF. This rearrangement joins TRBV14 to TRBJ1-6; maybe TRBD1 (6 bases). Germline V gene lookup returns CDR1 SGHDN and CDR2 FVKESK. The CDR3 has 16 residues. The V end lost 3 bases, the J end lost 0 bases, and 9 bases lay between the germline ends. Variable domain in full (rest from reference TRBV14 and TRBJ1-6): EAGVTQFPSHSVIEKGQTVTLRCDPISGHDNLYWYRRVMGKEIKFLLHFVKESKQDESGMPNNRFLAERTGGTYSTLKVQPAELEDSGVYFCASSQDSSSYNSPLHFGNGTRLTVT.